The clone carrying this T cell receptor (beta chain) was counted once. These data are taken from a study of T cell changes during pregnancy in multiple sclerosis. Sequencing used immunoSEQ multiplex PCR; TCRdb keeps in-frame clones, though not all of them. The data contain around 43,000 clones, 89% of them seen just once; the ten biggest clones take up roughly 1.3%. CDR1 and CDR2 from the germline V gene are SNHLY and FYNNEI. This CDR3 region has 15 residues. V dropped 7 bases and J dropped 5; count of bases not matched to a gene: 13. Sequenced material: CD4+ T cells from peripheral blood mononuclear cells, taken in the first trimester of pregnancy. This clonotype originated in a female donor with multiple sclerosis, enrolled in a pregnancy study. The rearrangement joins TRBV2 to TRBJ1-2, with 7 nucleotides matching TRBD1. CDR3 in amino acids: CASTSGRGPRYGYTF. In DNA, the CDR3 is TGTGCCAGCACCTCCGGGAGGGGGCCGCGTTATGGCTACACCTTC.